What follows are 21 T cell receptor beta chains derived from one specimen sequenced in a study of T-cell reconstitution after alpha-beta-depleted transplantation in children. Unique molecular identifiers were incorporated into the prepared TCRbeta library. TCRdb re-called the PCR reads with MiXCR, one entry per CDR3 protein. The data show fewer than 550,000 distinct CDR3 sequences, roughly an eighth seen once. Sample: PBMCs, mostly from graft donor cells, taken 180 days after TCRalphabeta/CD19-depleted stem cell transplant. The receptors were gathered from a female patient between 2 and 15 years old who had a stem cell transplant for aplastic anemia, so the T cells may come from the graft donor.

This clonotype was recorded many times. CDR3 nucleotide sequence: TGTGCCAGCAGTTTAGCCGGGACAGGGGCCTACGAGCAGTACTTC. As protein: CASSLAGTGAYEQYF. The V call is TRBV12-3 or TRBV12-4, the J call TRBJ2-7; 10 bases are a match to TRBD1. With V trimmed by 0 bases and J by 2 bases, 1 base remained unmatched. The CDR3 sequence is 15 residues long.

The CDR3 loop is CATRNEASNYGYTF. CDR3 nucleotide sequence: TGCGCCACCCGGAATGAGGCGTCTAACTATGGCTACACCTTC. V and J are TRBV5-1 and TRBJ1-2; unclear D gene. The CDR3 is 14 amino acids. The V and J ends lost 9 bases and 0 bases respectively, with 15 bases between them. Germline V gives CDR1 SGHRS, CDR2 YFSETQ.

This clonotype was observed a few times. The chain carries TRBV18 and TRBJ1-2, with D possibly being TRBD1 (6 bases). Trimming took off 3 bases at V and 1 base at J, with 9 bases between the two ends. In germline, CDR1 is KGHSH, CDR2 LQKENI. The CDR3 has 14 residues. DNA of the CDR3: TGTGCCAGCTCACCTACGGACAGTAACTATGGCTACACCTTC. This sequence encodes CASSPTDSNYGYTF. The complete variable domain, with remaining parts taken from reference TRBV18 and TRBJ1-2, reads NAGVMQNPRHLVRRRGQEARLRCSPMKGHSHVYWYRQLPEEGLKFMVYLQKENIIDESGMPKERFSAEFPKEGPSILRIQQVVRGDSAAYFCASSPTDSNYGYTFGSGTRLTVV.

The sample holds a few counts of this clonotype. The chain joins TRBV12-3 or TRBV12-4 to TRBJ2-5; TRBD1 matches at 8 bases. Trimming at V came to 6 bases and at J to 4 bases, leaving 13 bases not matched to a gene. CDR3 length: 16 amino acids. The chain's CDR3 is CASSSSGTGDRETQYF. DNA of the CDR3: TGTGCCAGCAGCTCCTCCGGGACAGGCGATCGAGAGACCCAGTACTTC.

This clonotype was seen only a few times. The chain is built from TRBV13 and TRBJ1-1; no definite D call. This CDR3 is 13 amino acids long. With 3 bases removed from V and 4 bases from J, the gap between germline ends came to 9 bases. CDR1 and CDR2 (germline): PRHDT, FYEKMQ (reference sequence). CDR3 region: CASSFQITTEAFF. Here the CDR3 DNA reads TGTGCCAGCAGCTTCCAGATAACCACTGAAGCTTTCTTT.

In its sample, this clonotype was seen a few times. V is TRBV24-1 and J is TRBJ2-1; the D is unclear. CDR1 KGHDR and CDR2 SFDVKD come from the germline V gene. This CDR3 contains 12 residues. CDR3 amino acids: CATEQSDGEQFF. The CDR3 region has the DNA TGTGCGACCGAACAGTCGGATGGTGAGCAGTTCTTC.

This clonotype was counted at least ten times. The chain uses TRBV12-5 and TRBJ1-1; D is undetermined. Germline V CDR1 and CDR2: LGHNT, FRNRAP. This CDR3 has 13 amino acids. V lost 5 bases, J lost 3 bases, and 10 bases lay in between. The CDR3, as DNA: TGTGCTAGTGGTCTGAGACCGGACACTGAAGCTTTCTTT. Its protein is CASGLRPDTEAFF.

The DNA of the CDR3 is TGTGCCAGCAGGGCCACGACAGGGAGCTCCTACGAGCAGTACGTC. This sequence encodes CASRATTGSSYEQYV. The chain uses TRBV12-3 or TRBV12-4 and TRBJ2-7; TRBD1 aligns across 7 bases. Trimming removed 6 bases from V and 0 bases from J; junction bases left unmatched: 8. This CDR3 has 15 amino acids.

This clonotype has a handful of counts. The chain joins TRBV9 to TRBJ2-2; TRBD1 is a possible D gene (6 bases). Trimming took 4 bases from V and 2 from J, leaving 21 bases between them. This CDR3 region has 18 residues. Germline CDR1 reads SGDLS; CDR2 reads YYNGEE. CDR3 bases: TGTGCCAGCAGCCTACGTCTGTGGGCAGGGGATAACACCGGGGAGCTGTTTTTT. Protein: CASSLRLWAGDNTGELFF.

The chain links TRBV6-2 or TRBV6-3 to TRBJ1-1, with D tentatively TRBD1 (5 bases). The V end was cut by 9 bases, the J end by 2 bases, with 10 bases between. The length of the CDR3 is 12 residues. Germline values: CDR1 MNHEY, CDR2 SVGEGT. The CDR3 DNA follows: TGTGCCAGTACGACAGTTAACACTGAAGCTTTCTTT. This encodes CASTTVNTEAFF.

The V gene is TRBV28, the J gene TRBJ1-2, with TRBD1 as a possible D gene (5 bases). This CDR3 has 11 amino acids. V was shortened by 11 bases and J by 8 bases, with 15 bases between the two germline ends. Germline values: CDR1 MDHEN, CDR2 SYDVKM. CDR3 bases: TGTGCCGGCCAGGGAGATAAGGGCTACACCTTC. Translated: CAGQGDKGYTF.

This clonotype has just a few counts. The CDR3 DNA reads TGCGCCAGCAGCCCCAGGACAGGGGGCTTGTGGGATCCCGGGGAGCTGTTTTTT. This translates into CASSPRTGGLWDPGELFF. This sequence joins TRBV4-3 and TRBJ2-2; 11 nucleotides match TRBD1. Trimming cost V 4 bases and J 6 bases; bases outside gene matches: 13. This CDR3 is built from 18 residues. Germline CDR1 and CDR2: LGHNA and YSLEER.

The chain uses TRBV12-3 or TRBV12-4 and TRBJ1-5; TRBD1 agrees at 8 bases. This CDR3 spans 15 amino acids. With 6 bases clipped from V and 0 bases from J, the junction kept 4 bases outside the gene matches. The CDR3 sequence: CASRGTGYSNQPQHF. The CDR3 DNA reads TGTGCCAGCAGGGGGACAGGTTATAGCAATCAGCCCCAGCATTTT.

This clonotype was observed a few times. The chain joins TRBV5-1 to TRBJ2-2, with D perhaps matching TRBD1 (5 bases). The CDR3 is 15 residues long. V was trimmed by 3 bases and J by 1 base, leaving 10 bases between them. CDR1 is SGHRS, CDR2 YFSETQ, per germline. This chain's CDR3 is CASSSSRENTGELFF. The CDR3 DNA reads TGCGCCAGCAGCTCCTCCAGGGAGAACACCGGGGAGCTGTTTTTT. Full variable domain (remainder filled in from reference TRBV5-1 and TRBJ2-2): KAGVTQTPRYLIKTRGQQVTLSCSPISGHRSVSWYQQTPGQGLQFLFEYFSETQRNKGNFPGRFSGRQFSNSRSEMNVSTLELGDSALYLCASSSSRENTGELFFGEGSRLTVL.

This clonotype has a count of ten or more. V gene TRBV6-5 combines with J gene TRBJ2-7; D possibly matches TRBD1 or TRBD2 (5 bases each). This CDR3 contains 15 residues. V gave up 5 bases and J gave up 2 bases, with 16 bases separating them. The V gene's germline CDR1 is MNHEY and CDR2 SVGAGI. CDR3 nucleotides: TGTGCCAGCAGTACTAACCGGGACCGAACCTACGAGCAGTACTTC. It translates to CASSTNRDRTYEQYF.

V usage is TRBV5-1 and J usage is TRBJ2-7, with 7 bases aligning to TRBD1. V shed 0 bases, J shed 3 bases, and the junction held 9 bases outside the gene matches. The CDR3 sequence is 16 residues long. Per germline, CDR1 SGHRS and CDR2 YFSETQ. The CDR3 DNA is TGCGCCAGCAGCTTGGGTGTCCGGGACAGACACTACGAGCAGTACTTC. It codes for CASSLGVRDRHYEQYF.

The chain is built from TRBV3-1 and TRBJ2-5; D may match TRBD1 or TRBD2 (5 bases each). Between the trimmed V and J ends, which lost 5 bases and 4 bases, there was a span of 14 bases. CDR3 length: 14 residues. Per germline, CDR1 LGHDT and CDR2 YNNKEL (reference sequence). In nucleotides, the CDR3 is TGTGCCAGCAGCGACCGAGGGGCACCAGAGACCCAGTACTTC. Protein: CASSDRGAPETQYF.

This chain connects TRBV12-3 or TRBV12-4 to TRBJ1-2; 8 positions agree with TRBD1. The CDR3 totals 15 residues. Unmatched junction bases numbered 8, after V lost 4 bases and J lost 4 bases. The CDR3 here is CASSSRDRRTYGYTF. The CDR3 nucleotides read TGTGCCAGCAGTTCCCGGGACAGGAGGACCTATGGCTACACCTTC.

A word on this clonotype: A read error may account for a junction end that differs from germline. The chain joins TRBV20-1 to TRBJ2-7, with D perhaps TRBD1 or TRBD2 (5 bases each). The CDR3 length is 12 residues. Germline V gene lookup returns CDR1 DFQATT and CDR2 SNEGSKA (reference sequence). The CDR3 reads CSCGTPAYKQYF. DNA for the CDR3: TGCAGTTGTGGGACCCCGGCCTACAAGCAGTACTTC.

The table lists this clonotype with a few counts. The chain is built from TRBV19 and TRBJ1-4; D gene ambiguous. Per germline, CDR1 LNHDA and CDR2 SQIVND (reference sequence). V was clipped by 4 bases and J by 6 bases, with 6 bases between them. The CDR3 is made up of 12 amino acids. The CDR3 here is CASSNGHEKLFF. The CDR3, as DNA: TGTGCCAGTAGTAATGGGCATGAAAAACTGTTTTTT.

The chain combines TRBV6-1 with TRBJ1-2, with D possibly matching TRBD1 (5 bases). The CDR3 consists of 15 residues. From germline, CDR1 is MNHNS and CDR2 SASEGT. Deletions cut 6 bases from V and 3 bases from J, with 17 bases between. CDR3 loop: CASSARWGFDYGYTF. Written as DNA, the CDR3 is TGTGCCAGCAGCGCACGCTGGGGGTTTGACTATGGCTACACCTTC.